The 30 T cell receptor beta chains presented below share a single source sample, sequenced in a study of shared clonotypes between healthy human individuals. The repertoire was sequenced with immunoSEQ multiplex PCR; TCRdb's copy has only in-frame clones and lacks some. The repertoire has approximately 2.5 million clones, around nine tenths of them found once; the top ten carry roughly 0.14%. The source material was naive CD4+ T cells sorted from blood. Subset: CD45RA+ positively selected. Receptor source: a man aged 18-30 years in good health.

This sequence joins TRBV14 and TRBJ2-1; D possibly corresponds to TRBD1 (5 bases). V lost 1 base and J 3 bases, leaving 13 bases between the germline ends. The germline V gene encodes CDR1 SGHDN and CDR2 FVKESK. This CDR3 comprises 16 residues. As DNA, the CDR3 is TGTGCCAGCAGCCAAGGAGGACACATACTCTACAATGAGCAGTTCTTC. Protein product: CASSQGGHILYNEQFF.

This clone was found a few times. V gene TRBV28 combines with J gene TRBJ1-5, with 8 bases that match TRBD1. Germline lookup yields CDR1 MDHEN and CDR2 SYDVKM. With 6 bases clipped from V and 4 bases from J, the junction kept 8 bases outside the gene matches. The CDR3 loop spans 15 amino acids. The CDR3 here is CASSPDRGSNQPQHF. CDR3 sequence (DNA): TGTGCCAGCAGCCCCGACAGGGGAAGTAATCAGCCCCAGCATTTT.

The chain combines TRBV7-9 with TRBJ2-1; the D gene is possibly TRBD1 (6 bases). In germline, CDR1 is SEHNR, CDR2 FQNEAQ (reference sequence). The CDR3 extends over 16 amino acids. The V and J ends lost 4 bases and 6 bases respectively, with 19 bases between them. In nucleotides, the CDR3 is TGTGCCAGCAGCTCCCCAGGCAGGGGTGGGGTCAATGAGCAGTTCTTC. Residues: CASSSPGRGGVNEQFF.

This sequence joins TRBV5-6 and TRBJ2-2; 7 positions match TRBD1. The CDR3 runs 15 residues. Per germline, CDR1 SGHDT and CDR2 YYEEEE. Losses at the gene ends were 4 bases for V and 0 bases for J; bases not matched to a gene: 3. The CDR3 is CASSKGQTNTGELFF. CDR3 sequence (DNA): TGTGCCAGCAGCAAGGGACAGACGAACACCGGGGAGCTGTTTTTT. Filled out from reference TRBV5-6 and TRBJ2-2, the complete variable domain reads DAGVTQSPTHLIKTRGQQVTLRCSPKSGHDTVSWYQQALGQGPQFIFQYYEEEERQRGNFPDRFSGHQFPNYSSELNVNALLLGDSALYLCASSKGQTNTGELFFGEGSRLTVL.

The gene calls are TRBV19 and TRBJ1-2; tentative D call: TRBD1 (6 bases). From germline, CDR1 is LNHDA and CDR2 SQIVND (reference sequence). The germline V and J ends were trimmed by 1 base and 2 bases, with 11 bases remaining between them. The CDR3 totals 15 residues. This CDR3 is CASSIVPGENYGYTF. Here the CDR3 DNA reads TGTGCCAGTAGTATAGTACCAGGGGAGAACTATGGCTACACCTTC.

A note on this clone: The germline gene is not matched at one end of the junction; a read error may be the cause. CDR3 bases: TGCGGTGGGGGGTCGAACACCGGGGAGCTGTTTTTT. Protein sequence: CGGGSNTGELFF. V and J are TRBV6-6 and TRBJ2-2; possibly TRBD2 for D (6 bases). Per the germline V gene, CDR1 is MNHNY and CDR2 is SVGAGI (reference sequence). The CDR3 consists of 12 residues.

The chain has TRBV4-1 and TRBJ2-7; D tentatively reads TRBD1 or TRBD2 (6 bases each). Deletions cut 1 base from V and 4 bases from J, with 14 bases between. The CDR3 consists of 15 residues. The germline gives CDR1 MGHRA, CDR2 YSYEKL. The CDR3 protein is CASSQAHQGRYEQYF. DNA of the CDR3: TGCGCCAGCAGCCAAGCCCACCAGGGGAGGTACGAGCAGTACTTC.

The chain has TRBV5-1 and TRBJ2-5, with D maybe TRBD1 (6 bases). Germline-derived CDR1 and CDR2 are SGHRS and YFSETQ. V was clipped by 1 base and J by 4 bases, with 11 bases between them. CDR3 size: 14 residues. CDR3 in DNA: TGCGCCAGCAGCTTGTCCACAGGGTTAGAGACCCAGTACTTC. Its protein product is CASSLSTGLETQYF.

The rearrangement uses TRBV12-5 and TRBJ2-1; D not certain. Trimming pared 5 bases from V and 6 bases from J, leaving 8 bases between. The CDR3 loop spans 12 amino acids. Germline lookup yields CDR1 LGHNT and CDR2 FRNRAP. The CDR3, as DNA: TGTGCTAGTGGTCATGCTAGCAATGAGCAGTTCTTC. It encodes CASGHASNEQFF.

The chain combines TRBV29-1 with TRBJ2-5, with D perhaps TRBD1 or TRBD2 (5 bases each). The J call may be mistaken, given a closer DNA end match to TRBJ2-7. The CDR3 contains 15 residues. The V gene's germline CDR1 is SQVTM and CDR2 ANQGSEA. The DNA for the CDR3 is TGCAGCGTGGGAACAGGAGGTGGGAATCCCTACGAGCAGTACTTC. Amino acids: CSVGTGGGNPYEQYF.

A note on this clone: This same CDR3 is encoded by further DNA sequences in the sample. The chain has TRBV19 and TRBJ2-5; D call uncertain. There are 12 residues in the CDR3. Germline V CDR1 and CDR2: LNHDA, SQIVND (reference sequence). Trimming removed 9 bases at V and 4 bases at J, with 12 bases between. CDR3 region: CASSSWGETQYF. CDR3 nucleotides: TGTGCCAGCTCATCCTGGGGAGAGACCCAGTACTTC.

The genes are TRBV6-5 and TRBJ2-7; D is uncertain. This CDR3 spans 14 amino acids. Germline values: CDR1 MNHEY, CDR2 SVGAGI. The V and J ends lost 7 bases and 3 bases respectively, with 16 bases between them. The CDR3 loop is CASTATPSGYEQYF. Here the CDR3 DNA reads TGTGCCAGCACCGCTACCCCCTCGGGCTACGAGCAGTACTTC.

This chain uses TRBV13 with TRBJ2-3; TRBD2 agrees at 8 bases. Germline lookup yields CDR1 PRHDT and CDR2 FYEKMQ (reference sequence). CDR3 size: 17 residues. After removal of 5 bases from V and 2 bases from J, the junction contained 12 bases not matched to a gene. The CDR3 DNA follows: TGTGCCAGCAGCCCTACAGGCGGGGGGAAGAACACAGATACGCAGTATTTT. This sequence encodes CASSPTGGGKNTDTQYF.

V gene TRBV2 combines with J gene TRBJ2-4; no reliable D call. The V and J ends lost 4 bases and 0 bases respectively, with 19 bases between them. Germline values: CDR1 SNHLY, CDR2 FYNNEI. The CDR3 length is 18 residues. In DNA, the CDR3 is TGTGCCAGCAGTGCTGGGGTCTTGCGTACTCTAGCCAAAAACATTCAGTACTTC. Residues: CASSAGVLRTLAKNIQYF.

In its sample, this clone was seen once. The sample holds other DNA sequences that translate to the same CDR3. CDR3 sequence (DNA): TGTGCCAGCAGCTCGCGGACAGGGAACACTGAAGCTTTCTTT. Protein product: CASSSRTGNTEAFF. The V call is TRBV7-2, the J call TRBJ1-1, with TRBD1 identical over 7 bases. The CDR3 covers 14 residues. After removal of 4 bases from V and 1 base from J, the junction contained 3 bases not matched to a gene. In germline, CDR1 is SGHTA, CDR2 FQGNSA.

The CDR3 nucleotides read TGTGCCAGCTCACCACCGTGGGGGGTCGGCTACACCTTC. Translating it yields CASSPPWGVGYTF. The gene calls are TRBV18 and TRBJ1-2, with a tentative D call TRBD1 (5 bases). The CDR3 runs 13 residues. Germline V CDR1 and CDR2: KGHSH, LQKENI. V gave up 0 bases and J gave up 8 bases, with 10 bases separating them.

V is TRBV25-1 and J is TRBJ2-2; TRBD1 is a possible D gene (6 bases). The V gene lost 3 bases and the J gene lost 7 bases, with 12 bases spanning the gap. This CDR3 region has 14 residues. Per the germline V gene, CDR1 is MGHDK and CDR2 is SYGVNS. The DNA of the CDR3 is TGTGCCAGCAGTGAGGCAGGGGCGGTCGGGGAGCTGTTTTTT. It encodes CASSEAGAVGELFF.

V gene TRBV29-1 combines with J gene TRBJ2-3; no reliable D call. This CDR3 comprises 12 residues. Germline V CDR1 and CDR2: SQVTM, ANQGSEA. V was cut by 4 bases and J by 3 bases, with 8 bases left in between. CDR3 DNA sequence: TGCAGCGTTGGGCTTCCTACAGATACGCAGTATTTT. Translated: CSVGLPTDTQYF.

Concerning this clone: Other DNA sequences in this sample translate to the same CDR3. The CDR3 DNA is TGTGCCAGCAGCTTGACAGGGGGCTATAATGAGCAGTTCTTC. Protein product: CASSLTGGYNEQFF. V and J are TRBV5-6 and TRBJ2-1, with 9 bases that match TRBD1. The CDR3 runs 14 residues. The V segment lost 1 base and the J segment 7 bases; nucleotides outside the gene matches: 3. Germline V gene lookup returns CDR1 SGHDT and CDR2 YYEEEE. Supplemented by reference TRBV5-6 and TRBJ2-1, the full variable domain reads DAGVTQSPTHLIKTRGQQVTLRCSPKSGHDTVSWYQQALGQGPQFIFQYYEEEERQRGNFPDRFSGHQFPNYSSELNVNALLLGDSALYLCASSLTGGYNEQFFGPGTRLTVL.

This clone was seen only once. The genes are TRBV6-1 and TRBJ2-2; D might be TRBD2 (6 bases). This CDR3 is built from 15 residues. Trimming pared 5 bases from V and 4 bases from J, leaving 14 bases between. CDR1 and CDR2 from the germline V gene are MNHNS and SASEGT. For the CDR3, the DNA is TGTGCCAGCAGTCCACCGGGAGAACTCACCGGGGAGCTGTTTTTT. As protein: CASSPPGELTGELFF.

The gene calls are TRBV5-5 and TRBJ2-7; tentatively, D is TRBD1 or TRBD2 (5 bases each). This CDR3 comprises 15 residues. Deletions cut 2 bases from V and 0 bases from J, with 12 bases between. In germline, CDR1 is SGHKS, CDR2 YYEKEE (reference sequence). CDR3 sequence reads: CASSLTGGSSYEQYF. CDR3 DNA: TGTGCCAGCAGCTTAACTGGGGGATCCTCCTACGAGCAGTACTTC.

As regards this clone: Within the sample, other DNA sequences also encode this same CDR3. The J gene is TRBJ2-5, the V gene TRBV5-4, with D unclear. V was clipped by 2 bases and J by 5 bases, with 7 bases between them. This CDR3 contains 12 residues. Germline CDR1 SGHNT, CDR2 YYREEE (reference sequence). The CDR3 DNA is TGTGCCAGCAGCTTACCGAGGGAGACCCAGTACTTC. This codes for CASSLPRETQYF.

The CDR3: CASSQTDLDGYTF. CDR3 nucleotides: TGTGCCAGCAGCCAGACCGACCTAGATGGCTACACCTTC. The chain is built from TRBV4-2 and TRBJ1-2; D call uncertain. The CDR3 has 13 residues. Trimming stripped 3 bases from V and 6 bases from J, with 11 bases between. Germline CDR1 is LGHNA and CDR2 is YNFKEQ.

CDR3 loop: CASSTGTANTGELFF. In DNA, the CDR3 is TGTGCCAGCAGTACAGGGACAGCGAACACCGGGGAGCTGTTTTTT. This rearrangement joins TRBV5-8 to TRBJ2-2; 7 nucleotides align to TRBD1. V shed 5 bases and J 0 bases; nucleotides not matched to a gene: 4. The CDR3 consists of 15 residues. Germline CDR1 and CDR2: SGHTS and YDEGEE.

The chain joins TRBV11-2 to TRBJ1-5, with TRBD1 as a possible D gene (5 bases). The CDR3 has 13 amino acids. Between the trimmed V and J ends, which lost 0 bases and 6 bases, there was a span of 6 bases. The germline CDR1 and CDR2 sequences are SGHAT and FQNNGV. CDR3 protein: CASSLDGGQPQHF. The CDR3 DNA is TGTGCCAGCAGCTTAGATGGGGGTCAGCCCCAGCATTTT.

The CDR3 spells CASSLGPTANEKLFF. CDR3 nucleotide sequence: TGTGCCAGCAGCTTAGGCCCTACAGCGAATGAAAAACTGTTTTTT. The chain is built from TRBV7-9 and TRBJ1-4; D remains unclear. In germline, CDR1 is SEHNR, CDR2 FQNEAQ (reference sequence). Trimming took off 1 base at V and 5 bases at J, with 11 bases between the two ends. The CDR3 has 15 residues.

The chain employs TRBV6-5 and TRBJ2-7; D is uncertain. V gave up 2 bases and J gave up 0 bases, with 8 bases separating them. Per germline, CDR1 MNHEY and CDR2 SVGAGI. CDR3 size: 14 residues. The CDR3 DNA follows: TGTGCCAGCAGTTACGATGTCGCCTCCTACGAGCAGTACTTC. Its protein is CASSYDVASYEQYF.

Points on this clone: Other DNA sequences in the sample encode the same CDR3. The CDR3 coding sequence is TGTGCCAGCAGCTTGGCCGGGACGTACTATGGCTACACCTTC. It translates to CASSLAGTYYGYTF. The gene calls are TRBV7-9 and TRBJ1-2, with D tentatively TRBD1 (5 bases). Germline loops: CDR1 SEHNR, CDR2 FQNEAQ (reference sequence). The length of the CDR3 is 14 residues. Trimming cost V 3 bases and J 3 bases, with 11 bases left between them. Supplemented by reference TRBV7-9 and TRBJ1-2, the full variable domain reads DTGVSQNPRHKITKRGQNVTFRCDPISEHNRLYWYRQTLGQGPEFLTYFQNEAQLEKSRLLSDRFSAERPKGSFSTLEIQRTEQGDSAMYLCASSLAGTYYGYTFGSGTRLTVV.

The chain employs TRBV28 and TRBJ2-7, with D tentatively TRBD1 (6 bases). Per germline, CDR1 MDHEN and CDR2 SYDVKM. The germline V and J ends were trimmed by 1 base and 6 bases, with 10 bases remaining between them. The CDR3 sequence is 13 residues long. The CDR3 DNA is TGTGCCAGCAGTTTATACAGGGCTCGCGAGCAGTACTTC. Protein product: CASSLYRAREQYF.

The gene calls are TRBV19 and TRBJ1-3; no reliable D call. CDR3 length: 13 amino acids. The V gene's germline CDR1 is LNHDA and CDR2 SQIVND (reference sequence). Trimming took 10 bases from V and 4 from J, leaving 14 bases between them. CDR3 nucleotide sequence: TGTGCCACTTCCCAAGGGAGAGGAAACACCATATATTTT. It is translated as CATSQGRGNTIYF.